What follows is one T cell receptor (beta chain) and its context. These data belong to a study of blood T cell repertoires in COVID-19. Overall study context: The United States, Italy and Spain were the sources of the acute and convalescent COVID-19 samples. T cells, B-cell-depleted T cells, or PBMCs supplied cDNA or gDNA.

The CDR3 is 16 residues long. V gave up 4 bases and J gave up 3 bases, with 18 bases separating them. Germline-derived CDR1 and CDR2 are SGDLS and YYNGEE. Original data processing: Amplification of reference gene primers was used by the study to estimate nucleated cell counts. Clones were read by immunoSEQ multiplex PCR, and TCRdb kept only the in-frame ones, dropping some. The DNA was the basis for D and trimming; V, J and clone size are from that table. The sample has some 120,000 clones; 77% are singletons. Input material: peripheral blood. The chain combines TRBV9 with TRBJ2-3, with a weak D call TRBD2 (5 bases). This TCR came from a man older than 75 with acute or convalescent COVID-19. The CDR3: CASSLGILAATDTQYF. CDR3 DNA: TGTGCCAGCAGCCTAGGGATCCTAGCCGCAACAGATACGCAGTATTTT. Full variable domain (missing parts from reference TRBV9 and TRBJ2-3): DSGVTQTPKHLITATGQRVTLRCSPRSGDLSVYWYQQSLDQGLQFLIQYYNGEERAKGNILERFSAQQFPDLHSELNLSSLELGDSALYFCASSLGILAATDTQYFGPGTRLTVL.